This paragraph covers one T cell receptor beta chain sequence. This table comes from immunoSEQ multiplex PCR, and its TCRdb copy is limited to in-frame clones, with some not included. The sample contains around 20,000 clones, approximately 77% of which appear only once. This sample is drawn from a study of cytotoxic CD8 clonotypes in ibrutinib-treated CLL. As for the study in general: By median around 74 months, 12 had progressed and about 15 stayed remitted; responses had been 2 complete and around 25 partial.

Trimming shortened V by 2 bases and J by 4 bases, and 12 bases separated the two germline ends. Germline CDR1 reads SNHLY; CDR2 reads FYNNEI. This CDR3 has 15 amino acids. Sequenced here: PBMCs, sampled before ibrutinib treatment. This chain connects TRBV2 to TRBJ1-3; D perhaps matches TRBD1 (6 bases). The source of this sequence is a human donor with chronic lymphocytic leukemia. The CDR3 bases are TGTGCCAGCAGTGAAAAGGGGGTCAGAGGAAACACCATATATTTT. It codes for CASSEKGVRGNTIYF.